One sample yielded the 11 T cell receptor beta chains listed below, sequenced in a study of blood T cell repertoires in COVID-19. This table comes from immunoSEQ multiplex PCR, and its TCRdb copy is limited to in-frame clones, with some not included. Of 70,000 to 100,000 clones listed, around three quarters are singletons. The material sequenced was peripheral blood. Receptor source: a woman aged 60-70 years in a cohort sampled during active or convalescent COVID-19.

This clone was seen a handful of times. The chain has TRBV6-5 and TRBJ1-2; 7 bases match TRBD1. The CDR3 runs to 13 residues. V lost 7 bases to trimming and J lost 8 bases; unmatched junction nucleotides: 10. Germline values: CDR1 MNHEY, CDR2 SVGAGI. The CDR3, as DNA: TGTGCCAGCACACGACAGGGCGTAAAGGGCTACACCTTC. Translating gives CASTRQGVKGYTF.

This chain connects TRBV2 to TRBJ2-3; 13 bases fit TRBD2. The germline V gene encodes CDR1 SNHLY and CDR2 FYNNEI. This CDR3 has 14 residues. With V trimmed by 8 bases and J by 6 bases, 5 bases remained unmatched. The CDR3 is CASQLAGGTDTQYF. The CDR3 coding sequence is TGTGCCAGCCAACTAGCGGGGGGGACGGATACGCAGTATTTT. Full variable domain (remainder filled in from reference TRBV2 and TRBJ2-3): EPEVTQTPSHQVTQMGQEVILRCVPISNHLYFYWYRQILGQKVEFLVSFYNNEISEKSEIFDDQFSVERPDGSNFTLKIRSTKLEDSAMYFCASQLAGGTDTQYFGPGTRLTVL.

The rearrangement links TRBV12-5 to TRBJ2-7; 7 nucleotides match TRBD1. The germline gives CDR1 LGHNT, CDR2 FRNRAP. Germline trimming cut 2 bases from V and 4 bases from J; bases unmatched to any gene: 5. The CDR3 covers 14 residues. DNA of the CDR3: TGTGCTAGTGGTTTGTCGACAGGGAAATACGAGCAGTACTTC. Translation: CASGLSTGKYEQYF. Full variable domain (outside the CDR3, taken from reference TRBV12-5 and TRBJ2-7): DARVTQTPRHKVTEMGQEVTMRCQPILGHNTVFWYRQTMMQGLELLAYFRNRAPLDDSGMPKDRFSAEMPDATLATLKIQPSEPRDSAVYFCASGLSTGKYEQYFGPGTRLTVT.

This clone appeared once. This chain links TRBV2 with TRBJ2-3, with unresolved D. The V gene lost 6 bases and the J gene lost 5 bases, with 6 bases spanning the gap. This CDR3 has 11 residues. CDR1 SNHLY and CDR2 FYNNEI come from the germline V gene. The CDR3 coding sequence is TGTGCCAGCAGCTCGGTAGATACGCAGTATTTT. Translated, it gives CASSSVDTQYF.

The chain recombines TRBV29-1 with TRBJ2-2; TRBD1 might be the D (6 bases). The CDR3 loop spans 13 amino acids. V was trimmed by 4 bases and J by 2 bases, leaving 8 bases between them. The germline gives CDR1 SQVTM, CDR2 ANQGSEA. CDR3 in DNA: TGCAGCGTTGGGACAGCTAACACCGGGGAGCTGTTTTTT. This sequence encodes CSVGTANTGELFF.

The chain has TRBV28 and TRBJ2-7; TRBD1 agrees at 9 bases. The V and J ends lost 6 bases and 6 bases, in that order; junction bases with no gene match: 12. CDR3 length: 15 amino acids. Looked up from germline, CDR1 is MDHEN and CDR2 is SYDVKM. CDR3 in amino acids: CASSPTGTGILEQYF. DNA of the CDR3: TGTGCCAGCAGCCCTACCGGGACAGGGATCCTCGAGCAGTACTTC. The variable domain in full, completed from reference TRBV28 and TRBJ2-7, reads DVKVTQSSRYLVKRTGEKVFLECVQDMDHENMFWYRQDPGLGLRLIYFSYDVKMKEKGDIPEGYSVSREKKERFSLILESASTNQTSMYLCASSPTGTGILEQYFGPGTRLTVT.

The CDR3 protein is CASSKDPQAGGPKNIQYF. CDR3 coding DNA: TGTGCCAGTAGTAAGGACCCTCAGGCGGGGGGGCCCAAAAACATTCAGTACTTC. The rearrangement links TRBV19 to TRBJ2-4; 9 bases agree with TRBD2. Germline V gene lookup returns CDR1 LNHDA and CDR2 SQIVND (reference sequence). This CDR3 is built from 18 residues. Germline trimming cut 4 bases from V and 2 bases from J; bases unmatched to any gene: 12.

The chain couples TRBV2 to TRBJ2-2, with TRBD1 identical over 7 bases. Germline CDR1 reads SNHLY; CDR2 reads FYNNEI. Trimming at V came to 6 bases and at J to 6 bases, leaving 10 bases not matched to a gene. The CDR3 consists of 15 residues. The CDR3 region is CASSKDRVGSGELFF. CDR3 DNA sequence: TGTGCCAGCAGCAAAGACAGGGTAGGCTCCGGGGAGCTGTTTTTT.

The J gene is TRBJ1-1, the V gene TRBV5-1; D gene ambiguous. CDR3 length equals 16 residues. Germline assignment: CDR1 SGHRS and CDR2 YFSETQ. V was cut by 4 bases and J by 4 bases, with 20 bases left in between. This chain's CDR3 is CASSLLGVGGVTEAFF. The CDR3 DNA is TGCGCCAGCAGCCTATTAGGCGTGGGAGGCGTCACTGAAGCTTTCTTT.

This clone was observed a few times. The rearrangement uses TRBV12-5 and TRBJ1-5; 7 nucleotides match TRBD1. The J segment lost 4 bases and the V segment lost 5 bases, leaving 8 bases of the junction unmatched. Germline V gene data show CDR1 as LGHNT and CDR2 as FRNRAP. This CDR3 is built from 15 residues. CDR3 bases: TGTGCTAGTGGTCCCGGAGACAGGGCTAATCAGCCCCAGCATTTT. It codes for CASGPGDRANQPQHF.

In DNA, the CDR3 is TGCAGCGTTGAAGGAGGGACATTCGGGGAGACCCAGTACTTC. Translating it yields CSVEGGTFGETQYF. This chain joins TRBV29-1 and TRBJ2-5; D might be TRBD1 (6 bases). V lost 1 base and J lost 5, with 14 bases in between. The CDR3 is made up of 14 amino acids. Germline assignment: CDR1 SQVTM and CDR2 ANQGSEA.